What follows are 6 T cell receptor beta chains derived from one specimen sequenced in a study of T-cell reconstitution after alpha-beta-depleted transplantation in children. Unique molecular identifiers were used to barcode this TCRbeta library. MiXCR was run by TCRdb on the PCR reads, yielding one entry per CDR3 protein. This repertoire shows 700,000 to 850,000 distinct CDR3 sequences, less than 20% found once; its top ten account for roughly 4.8%. The sequencing here drew on PBMCs, mostly from graft donor cells, taken 360 days after TCRalphabeta/CD19-depleted stem cell transplant. The receptors stem from a male patient between 10 and 17 years old who had a stem cell transplant for acute lymphoblastic leukemia, so the T cells may come from the graft donor.

The chain combines TRBV4-1 with TRBJ2-7, with a possible D match to TRBD1 (6 bases). This CDR3 region has 16 residues. V was trimmed by 10 bases and J by 3 bases, leaving 25 bases between them. The germline gives CDR1 MGHRA, CDR2 YSYEKL. The CDR3 DNA reads TGCGCCATCCTCTTTGATCCGGGACACCGAGACTACGAGCAGTACTTC. Translated: CAILFDPGHRDYEQYF.

There are many counts of this clonotype. This rearrangement joins TRBV5-1 to TRBJ2-1; TRBD2 is a possible D gene (6 bases). The CDR3 is 14 amino acids. Trimming took off 3 bases at V and 5 bases at J, with 12 bases between the two ends. Germline loops: CDR1 SGHRS, CDR2 YFSETQ. CDR3 sequence reads: CASSSTGSNNEQFF. The CDR3 DNA is TGCGCCAGCAGCTCGACCGGGAGCAACAATGAGCAGTTCTTC.

The chain employs TRBV5-1 and TRBJ2-7; D gene ambiguous. Germline CDR1 reads SGHRS; CDR2 reads YFSETQ. V was shortened by 4 bases and J by 4 bases, with 6 bases between the two germline ends. The CDR3 loop spans 11 amino acids. The CDR3 DNA follows: TGCGCCAGCAGCCACATGTACGAGCAGTACTTC. Its translation: CASSHMYEQYF.

This clonotype was counted only a few times. The chain couples TRBV5-1 to TRBJ1-1; D is unresolved. The CDR3 loop spans 16 amino acids. Germline loops: CDR1 SGHRS, CDR2 YFSETQ. Trimming left V 0 bases short and J 1 base short, with 13 bases between. The CDR3 nucleotides read TGCGCCAGCAGCTTGGTCGGCAAGGGCAGGAACACTGAAGCTTTCTTT. It yields the protein CASSLVGKGRNTEAFF.

This chain joins TRBV20-1 and TRBJ2-7; 8 positions agree with TRBD1. V lost 0 bases and J lost 5; bases outside the gene matches: 15. This CDR3 has 17 amino acids. Germline V gene lookup returns CDR1 DFQATT and CDR2 SNEGSKA (reference sequence). As DNA, the CDR3 is TGCAGTGCTAGAGATCCCCGACTCCGGACAGGGTGGGACGAGCAGTACTTC. Translating it yields CSARDPRLRTGWDEQYF.

The chain links TRBV7-7 to TRBJ2-7; perhaps D is TRBD1 or TRBD2 (5 bases each). V lost 5 bases and J lost 6, with 17 bases in between. This CDR3 is 14 amino acids long. In germline, CDR1 is SSHAT, CDR2 FNYEAQ (reference sequence). CDR3 sequence (DNA): TGTGCCAGCAGCCAAAATTCCGGGACGACCGAGCAGTACTTC. Protein: CASSQNSGTTEQYF.